This T cell receptor beta chain was profiled in a study of cytomegalovirus exposure and HLA in healthy donors. Study results and caveats: Later analysis identified 16,951 TCR beta sequences associated with HLA alleles, using a false discovery rate threshold of 0.05. TCR beta V segments were, for the most part, productive about 87% or about 30% of the time in an earlier analysis. Near-uniform donor sequencing depth was presumed by presence/absence analyses.

The PCR was carried out with 60 Vbeta primers and 13 Jbeta primers. Measured with immunoSEQ multiplex PCR; TCRdb has only the in-frame clones, and not every one. The sample shows tens of thousands of clones, 70% to 75% of them seen only once. This clone has only a few counts. Its antigen is still unknown. The donors (healthy individuals) were bone marrow donors. Sequenced sample: PBMCs. The receptor comes from a man aged 25 to 40 in good health and CMV-seronegative.

CDR3 DNA: TGCGCCAGCAGCCAAGATGTAGTCTCTGGGGCCAACGTCCTGACTTTC. Protein sequence: CASSQDVVSGANVLTF. The rearrangement joins TRBV4-1 to TRBJ2-6; D remains ambiguous. Looked up from germline, CDR1 is MGHRA and CDR2 is YSYEKL. Trimming left V 0 bases short and J 0 bases short, with 6 bases between. The CDR3 extends over 16 amino acids.